The sequence of this T cell receptor beta chain was determined in a study of T cell repertoires in cytomegalovirus infection. TCRdb reprocessed the reads via MiXCR and lists one record per CDR3 protein. The data hold 70,000 or so distinct CDR3 sequences, with 28% observed a single time. This CDR3 has 16 amino acids. Germline CDR1 reads SEHNR; CDR2 reads FQNEAQ (reference sequence). Trimming removed 0 bases from V and 1 base from J, with 12 bases in between. This clonotype was picked up many times. Its antigen is still unknown. The source is a human donor in good health (CMV status not recorded). Some clones in this sample may be carry-over from other donors' samples. The specimen was CD8+ T cells from cultured PBMCs, collected from culture after CMV antigen stimulation. The chain carries TRBV7-9 and TRBJ2-5, with a tentative D call TRBD2 (5 bases). Written as DNA, the CDR3 is TGTGCCAGCAGCTTAGCAGAGAGCGGAGCCCAAGAGACCCAGTACTTC. Protein sequence: CASSLAESGAQETQYF.